The 6 T cell receptor beta chains given below trace back to one sample, sequenced in a study of blood T cell repertoires in COVID-19. The data were produced by immunoSEQ multiplex PCR, yet TCRdb's version contains in-frame clones alone and is incomplete. The data hold about 22,000 clones, with 80% to 85% observed a single time. The sequencing sample was made of peripheral blood. The source is a man aged 80 or over with active or convalescent COVID-19.

This chain links TRBV19 with TRBJ2-7; TRBD1 agrees at 8 bases. This CDR3 spans 15 amino acids. The V gene end was trimmed by 5 bases and the J gene end by 3 bases; junction bases not matched to a gene: 9. The V gene's germline CDR1 is LNHDA and CDR2 SQIVND (reference sequence). The CDR3 region has the DNA TGTGCCAGTAGTCGCGACAGGGGAGCCCTCTACGAGCAGTACTTC. This translates into CASSRDRGALYEQYF.

The chain joins TRBV6-1 to TRBJ2-3; TRBD1 agrees at 7 bases. The CDR3 contains 16 residues. V was clipped by 1 base and J by 2 bases; unmatched bases: 6. Germline V gene data show CDR1 as MNHNS and CDR2 as SASEGT. CDR3 amino acids: CASSEGPGGPTDTQYF. The CDR3 DNA reads as TGTGCCAGCAGTGAAGGGCCAGGGGGACCCACAGATACGCAGTATTTT.

This clone was seen once. This chain joins TRBV6-2 or TRBV6-3 and TRBJ2-7; D ambiguous. The CDR3 consists of 13 residues. V was shortened by 2 bases and J by 3 bases, with 8 bases between the two germline ends. Germline V gives CDR1 MNHEY, CDR2 SVGEGT. CDR3 protein: CASSYGQIYEQYF. CDR3 coding DNA: TGTGCCAGCAGTTACGGTCAGATCTACGAGCAGTACTTC.

In its sample, this clone was seen a few times. The chain is built from TRBV5-4 and TRBJ2-7; TRBD2 matches 11 bases. CDR1 and CDR2 from the germline V gene are SGHNT and YYREEE (reference sequence). The CDR3 consists of 15 residues. V gave up 4 bases and J gave up 0 bases; unmatched junction bases: 3. The CDR3 nucleotides read TGTGCCAGCAGCCTGGGACTAGCGGTCTCCTACGAGCAGTACTTC. Translating it yields CASSLGLAVSYEQYF.

The genes are TRBV18 and TRBJ2-2, with TRBD1 matching 11 bases. Per the germline V gene, CDR1 is KGHSH and CDR2 is LQKENI. Trimming removed 4 bases from V and 2 bases from J; junction bases left unmatched: 0. This CDR3 is 15 amino acids long. CDR3 region: CASSRTGGNTGELFF. CDR3 coding DNA: TGTGCCAGCTCACGGACAGGGGGCAACACCGGGGAGCTGTTTTTT.

The chain joins TRBV24-1 to TRBJ2-3; a possible D gene is TRBD2 (6 bases). The CDR3 loop spans 15 amino acids. The germline V and J ends were trimmed by 1 base and 0 bases, with 7 bases remaining between them. CDR1 and CDR2 from the germline V gene are KGHDR and SFDVKD. This CDR3 reads CATSDFSGSTDTQYF. CDR3 bases: TGTGCCACCAGTGATTTCAGCGGGAGCACAGATACGCAGTATTTT.